Presented here are 26 T cell receptor beta chains from one specimen sequenced in a study of PD-1 blockade in classical Hodgkin lymphoma. Profiling relied on immunoSEQ multiplex PCR, and the TCRdb table lists in-frame clones only, not all of them. The sample contains roughly 45,000 clones, over 65% of which appear only once. In every patient, relapse followed autologous stem cell transplantation, while exposure to brentuximab vedotin differed. Sequenced here: peripheral blood mononuclear cells (PBMCs), sampled before the second cycle of nivolumab. The receptors shown here come from a human donor with classical Hodgkin lymphoma.

The J gene is TRBJ2-5, the V gene TRBV7-9, with D possibly called TRBD1 or TRBD2 (6 bases each). This CDR3 region has 13 residues. Germline assignment: CDR1 SEHNR and CDR2 FQNEAQ (reference sequence). Trimming shortened V by 5 bases and J by 11 bases, and 18 bases separated the two germline ends. Here the CDR3 DNA reads TGTGCCAGCAGCCCCCCTTGGGGGGACAAGCAGTACTTC. Its protein product is CASSPPWGDKQYF. The whole variable domain, filled in from reference TRBV7-9 and TRBJ2-5, reads DTGVSQNPRHKITKRGQNVTFRCDPISEHNRLYWYRQTLGQGPEFLTYFQNEAQLEKSRLLSDRFSAERPKGSFSTLEIQRTEQGDSAMYLCASSPPWGDKQYFGPGTRLLVL.

This clone was detected once. The chain links TRBV7-6 to TRBJ1-3; D ambiguous. CDR1 SGHVS and CDR2 FNYEAQ come from the germline V gene. The V gene lost 8 bases and the J gene lost 7 bases, with 6 bases spanning the gap. The CDR3 has 10 amino acids. The CDR3 region is CASGGNTIYF. For the CDR3, the DNA is TGTGCCAGCGGTGGGAACACCATATATTTT.

The chain recombines TRBV5-1 with TRBJ1-4; D gene unclear. This CDR3 has 15 residues. V was cut by 3 bases and J by 0 bases, with 9 bases left in between. Germline loops: CDR1 SGHRS, CDR2 YFSETQ. The CDR3 DNA sequence: TGCGCCAGCAGCTCACAATTTGCAACTAATGAAAAACTGTTTTTT. This gives the protein CASSSQFATNEKLFF.

The gene calls are TRBV4-2 and TRBJ2-1; D is unresolved. CDR3 size: 14 residues. Trimming took off 1 base at V and 6 bases at J, with 10 bases between the two ends. Germline values: CDR1 LGHNA, CDR2 YNFKEQ. This CDR3 reads CASSQGSPGNEQFF. CDR3 coding DNA: TGTGCCAGCAGCCAAGGGTCCCCCGGCAATGAGCAGTTCTTC.

The chain couples TRBV4-1 to TRBJ2-3; D is unresolved. The CDR3 is 13 amino acids. CDR1 and CDR2 from the germline V gene are MGHRA and YSYEKL. V lost 1 base and J lost 3, with 5 bases in between. The CDR3 DNA sequence: TGCGCCAGCAGCCAAGGTCTGACAGATACGCAGTATTTT. It translates to CASSQGLTDTQYF.

V and J are TRBV7-2 and TRBJ2-7; 10 bases map to TRBD1. The germline CDR1 and CDR2 sequences are SGHTA and FQGNSA. CDR3 size: 16 residues. V gave up 5 bases and J gave up 7 bases; unmatched junction bases: 14. CDR3 region: CASSEYRDRGLREQYF. Written as DNA, the CDR3 is TGTGCCAGCAGCGAGTACCGGGACAGGGGTTTAAGGGAGCAGTACTTC.

The chain recombines TRBV11-2 with TRBJ1-2, with 7 bases matching TRBD1. The V and J ends lost 4 bases and 3 bases, in that order; junction bases with no gene match: 8. CDR3 length: 15 amino acids. CDR1 SGHAT and CDR2 FQNNGV come from the germline V gene. The CDR3 protein is CASSSLTGRHYGYTF. The CDR3 DNA sequence: TGTGCCAGCAGCTCGTTGACAGGGCGACACTATGGCTACACCTTC.

V gene TRBV9 combines with J gene TRBJ1-1; 8 nucleotides align to TRBD1. The germline V gene has CDR1 SGDLS and CDR2 YYNGEE. Losses at the gene ends were 4 bases for V and 8 bases for J; bases not matched to a gene: 13. CDR3 size: 15 residues. CDR3 sequence reads: CASSIGQGTRPEAFF. For the CDR3, the DNA is TGTGCCAGCAGCATAGGACAGGGAACCCGACCCGAAGCTTTCTTT.

This clone was seen once. The CDR3 DNA reads TGTGCCAGCAGCTTAGACCGACAGGCTGCCTACAATGAGCAGTTCTTC. It encodes CASSLDRQAAYNEQFF. This chain links TRBV7-9 with TRBJ2-1, with D maybe TRBD1 (6 bases). V was cut by 1 base and J by 2 bases, with 12 bases left in between. Germline loops: CDR1 SEHNR, CDR2 FQNEAQ (reference sequence). The CDR3 consists of 16 residues.

A few counts support this clone. This chain links TRBV2 with TRBJ2-3; 9 positions match TRBD2. Trimming removed 4 bases from V and 5 bases from J; junction bases left unmatched: 13. In germline, CDR1 is SNHLY, CDR2 FYNNEI. This CDR3 contains 17 residues. The CDR3 is CASSGQSGGGGEDTQYF. For the CDR3, the DNA is TGTGCCAGCAGTGGCCAAAGTGGCGGGGGGGGTGAAGATACGCAGTATTTT.

This chain connects TRBV7-2 to TRBJ1-3, with TRBD1 as a possible D gene (5 bases). Between the trimmed V and J ends, which lost 1 base and 3 bases, there was a span of 10 bases. This CDR3 has 15 amino acids. In germline, CDR1 is SGHTA, CDR2 FQGNSA. CDR3 coding DNA: TGTGCCAGCAGCTTAGTTTTGACAGTTGGAAACACCATATATTTT. Its protein is CASSLVLTVGNTIYF. The full variable domain, in which reference TRBV7-2 and TRBJ1-3 provide the parts outside the CDR3, is GAGVSQSPSNKVTEKGKDVELRCDPISGHTALYWYRQSLGQGLEFLIYFQGNSAPDKSGLPSDRFSAERTGGSVSTLTIQRTQQEDSAVYLCASSLVLTVGNTIYFGEGSWLTVV.

V usage is TRBV18 and J usage is TRBJ1-4; perhaps TRBD1 as D (6 bases). Germline CDR1 and CDR2: KGHSH and LQKENI. The CDR3 runs to 15 residues. V lost 2 bases to trimming and J lost 7 bases, with 14 bases between them. CDR3 in DNA: TGTGCCAGCTCACCAACGACAGGAGGGTTTGAAAAACTGTTTTTT. Protein product: CASSPTTGGFEKLFF. The full variable domain, completed using reference TRBV18 and TRBJ1-4, is NAGVMQNPRHLVRRRGQEARLRCSPMKGHSHVYWYRQLPEEGLKFMVYLQKENIIDESGMPKERFSAEFPKEGPSILRIQQVVRGDSAAYFCASSPTTGGFEKLFFGSGTQLSVL.

CDR3 coding DNA: TGTGCCAGCCATCGGGACTCCCTAACCTACGAGCAGTACTTC. It specifies CASHRDSLTYEQYF. This sequence joins TRBV2 and TRBJ2-7; maybe TRBD2 (6 bases). Deletions cut 8 bases from V and 2 bases from J, with 16 bases between. The germline V gene has CDR1 SNHLY and CDR2 FYNNEI. The CDR3 sequence is 14 residues long.

This chain uses TRBV11-1 with TRBJ2-3; 8 bases map to TRBD2. Trimming cost V 2 bases and J 6 bases; bases outside gene matches: 10. The CDR3 has 16 residues. The V gene's germline CDR1 is SGHAT and CDR2 FQDESV (reference sequence). Here the CDR3 DNA reads TGTGCCAGCAGCTTAAGTGACCAGCGGGGGTTCGATACGCAGTATTTT. Translation: CASSLSDQRGFDTQYF.

CDR3: CAWTGGQSDTQYF. The CDR3 DNA reads as TGTGCCTGGACCGGAGGACAGTCAGATACGCAGTATTTT. J is TRBJ2-3 and V is TRBV30; the D gene is possibly TRBD1 (6 bases). V lost 4 bases, J lost 4 bases, and 12 bases lay in between. Germline assignment: CDR1 GTSNPN and CDR2 SVGIG (reference sequence). This CDR3 region has 13 residues.

This clone was observed once. The chain links TRBV7-6 to TRBJ2-1, with D perhaps matching TRBD2 (5 bases). The germline V gene has CDR1 SGHVS and CDR2 FNYEAQ. The CDR3 totals 14 residues. V was pared by 2 bases and J by 10 bases, with 15 bases between. DNA of the CDR3: TGTGCCAGCAGCTTACAGGCGCTCGAGGGCGAGCAGTTCTTC. Its protein is CASSLQALEGEQFF.

The gene calls are TRBV7-9 and TRBJ2-7; D may be TRBD1 (6 bases). The germline V and J ends were trimmed by 5 bases and 3 bases, with 23 bases remaining between them. Germline V gene data show CDR1 as SEHNR and CDR2 as FQNEAQ (reference sequence). The CDR3 is 17 residues long. CDR3 in amino acids: CASSREGGSADSYEQYF. CDR3 DNA sequence: TGTGCCAGCAGCCGGGAAGGTGGCAGCGCGGACAGCTACGAGCAGTACTTC.

The chain is built from TRBV25-1 and TRBJ2-5; maybe TRBD1 (6 bases). This CDR3 spans 15 amino acids. The germline V gene encodes CDR1 MGHDK and CDR2 SYGVNS. The V and J ends lost 4 bases and 5 bases respectively, with 17 bases between them. CDR3 loop: CASSASLGQLETQYF. The CDR3 DNA sequence: TGTGCCAGCAGTGCATCATTAGGACAGTTGGAGACCCAGTACTTC. Looking up the rest from reference TRBV25-1 and TRBJ2-5 gives the full variable domain: EADIYQTPRYLVIGTGKKITLECSQTMGHDKMYWYQQDPGMELHLIHYSYGVNSTEKGDLSSESTVSRIRTEHFPLTLESARPSHTSQYLCASSASLGQLETQYFGPGTRLLVL.

This clone appeared a few times. The V and J genes are TRBV19 and TRBJ1-4, with TRBD1 identical over 7 bases. J lost 8 bases, V lost 5 bases, and 14 bases had no gene match. This CDR3 contains 16 residues. Germline V lookup: CDR1 LNHDA, CDR2 SQIVND (reference sequence). The CDR3 protein is CASSPPGTEEYEKLFF. CDR3 sequence (DNA): TGTGCCAGTAGTCCCCCAGGGACAGAAGAATACGAAAAACTGTTTTTT.

This clone was counted between two and nine times. This chain links TRBV11-2 with TRBJ1-1, with a weak D call TRBD1 (5 bases). Germline V gene lookup returns CDR1 SGHAT and CDR2 FQNNGV. The CDR3 length is 13 residues. Trimming left V 5 bases short and J 11 bases short, with 18 bases between. The CDR3 reads CASSGPGALGAFF. DNA for the CDR3: TGTGCCAGCAGCGGGCCCGGGGCATTGGGGGCTTTCTTT.

The chain recombines TRBV4-3 with TRBJ2-1; 7 nucleotides line up with TRBD2. Looked up from germline, CDR1 is LGHNA and CDR2 is YSLEER. The CDR3 has 18 amino acids. With V trimmed by 1 base and J by 8 bases, 17 bases remained unmatched. The CDR3, as DNA: TGCGCCAGCAGCCAAGTCACATCTGGATTCTGGGGGGGGGATGAGCAGTTCTTC. It translates to CASSQVTSGFWGGDEQFF.

V usage is TRBV2 and J usage is TRBJ1-1; D remains unclear. There are 11 residues in the CDR3. Germline values: CDR1 SNHLY, CDR2 FYNNEI. Trimming removed 5 bases from V and 2 bases from J, with 3 bases in between. CDR3 nucleotide sequence: TGTGCCAGCAGTACCAACACTGAAGCTTTCTTT. Protein: CASSTNTEAFF.

J is TRBJ2-7 and V is TRBV5-5; tentatively, D is TRBD1 (6 bases). The V gene's germline CDR1 is SGHKS and CDR2 YYEKEE (reference sequence). V was clipped by 4 bases and J by 4 bases, with 15 bases between them. This CDR3 spans 14 amino acids. The CDR3 DNA is TGTGCCAGCAGCCCCCGGGACATACCTTACGAGCAGTACTTC. This gives the protein CASSPRDIPYEQYF.

This clone was seen only a few times. V is TRBV7-2 and J is TRBJ1-3, with no clear D. V lost 3 bases and J lost 2, with 11 bases in between. The CDR3 covers 15 residues. The germline CDR1 and CDR2 sequences are SGHTA and FQGNSA. The chain's CDR3 is CASSFRPSTGNTIYF. The CDR3 DNA follows: TGTGCCAGCAGCTTTCGACCGTCCACTGGAAACACCATATATTTT.

The J gene is TRBJ2-3, the V gene TRBV29-1, with D maybe TRBD1 (6 bases). The CDR3 runs 16 residues. Trimming took 2 bases from V and 0 from J, leaving 15 bases between them. Germline V gene sequence: CDR1 SQVTM, CDR2 ANQGSEA. CDR3 in DNA: TGCAGCGTTGAAAGTCAGGGGCCCACTAGCACAGATACGCAGTATTTT. It translates to CSVESQGPTSTDTQYF.

The chain has TRBV7-3 and TRBJ1-1; no firm D call. The CDR3 contains 13 residues. Germline CDR1 is SGHTA and CDR2 is FQGTGA. The V end was cut by 1 base, the J end by 1 base, with 4 bases between. The CDR3 DNA is TGTGCCAGCAGCTTAATCACGAACACTGAAGCTTTCTTT. Translating gives CASSLITNTEAFF.